This T cell receptor (beta chain) stems from a study of shared clonotypes between healthy human individuals. Overall study: CD4 naive and memory got three plates each, CD8 naive two, CD8 memory one.

Measured with immunoSEQ multiplex PCR; TCRdb has only the in-frame clones, and not every one. The sample holds fewer than 2.5 million clones; 93% are singletons and the top ten take 0.36%. Study-wide results and caveats: On the whole, naive subsets had larger estimated richness than memory subsets had.

Comment on this clone: Its antigen is not identified.

A CD45RA-negative memory subset and a CD45RA+ naive subset were separated from the CD4+ cells. The CDR3 loop spans 12 amino acids. V was pared by 5 bases and J by 7 bases, with 3 bases of the junction left unmatched. Looked up from germline, CDR1 is SGHNT and CDR2 is YYREEE (reference sequence). Source material: naive CD4+ T cells from PBMCs. Subset of the sample: CD45RA+ positively selected. This sequence originates from a man between 18 and 29 years old in good health. Some clones in this sample may be carry-over from other donors' samples. V usage is TRBV5-4 and J usage is TRBJ1-2, with 9 bases aligning to TRBD1. CDR3 DNA sequence: TGTGCCAGCAGTTGGACAGGGGCTGGCTACACCTTC. Protein: CASSWTGAGYTF.